This passage covers 26 T cell receptor beta chains from one sample sequenced in a study of cytomegalovirus exposure and HLA in healthy donors. TCRdb's copy holds only in-frame clones and misses some; the assay was immunoSEQ multiplex PCR. The repertoire includes some 150,000 clones, about nine tenths of them detected once, and less than 5.5% sits in the top ten. The source material was PBMCs. These receptors were collected from a man younger than 35 in good health and CMV-seropositive.

This clone was seen only once. This chain connects TRBV11-1 to TRBJ2-1; the match to TRBD2 covers 8 bases. The CDR3 covers 16 residues. CDR1 SGHAT and CDR2 FQDESV come from the germline V gene (reference sequence). The J segment lost 4 bases and the V segment lost 0 bases, leaving 5 bases of the junction unmatched. The CDR3 here is CASSLAEVAGYNEQFF. The CDR3 DNA follows: TGTGCCAGCAGCTTAGCGGAGGTAGCGGGGTACAATGAGCAGTTCTTC.

The chain has TRBV5-1 and TRBJ2-1, with 10 bases fitting TRBD2. The CDR3 contains 15 residues. V shed 0 bases and J 6 bases; nucleotides not matched to a gene: 3. Germline V gene sequence: CDR1 SGHRS, CDR2 YFSETQ. This CDR3 reads CASSLAGTSVNEQFF. The DNA for the CDR3 is TGCGCCAGCAGCTTGGCGGGGACTAGCGTCAATGAGCAGTTCTTC.

The rearrangement uses TRBV28 and TRBJ2-6; no firm D call. The germline V and J ends were trimmed by 2 bases and 4 bases, with 12 bases remaining between them. CDR3 length: 16 residues. Per the germline V gene, CDR1 is MDHEN and CDR2 is SYDVKM. CDR3 sequence reads: CASSLPQRPGANVLTF. CDR3 DNA sequence: TGTGCCAGCAGTTTACCCCAGCGCCCGGGGGCCAACGTCCTGACTTTC.

The chain couples TRBV11-2 to TRBJ2-7; 8 bases map to TRBD2. This CDR3 has 13 amino acids. After removal of 5 bases from V and 6 bases from J, the junction contained 6 bases not matched to a gene. Germline V gene data show CDR1 as SGHAT and CDR2 as FQNNGV. The CDR3: CASSPSGGSEQYF. DNA of the CDR3: TGTGCCAGCAGCCCCAGCGGGGGTAGCGAGCAGTACTTC.

This clone was seen more than once but under ten times. This chain joins TRBV4-2 and TRBJ2-3, with 11 bases identical to TRBD2. The V gene end was trimmed by 2 bases and the J gene end by 4 bases; junction bases not matched to a gene: 5. The CDR3 extends over 16 amino acids. Germline V lookup: CDR1 LGHNA, CDR2 YNFKEQ. The CDR3 loop reads CASSQTSGRGADTQYF. For the CDR3, the DNA is TGTGCCAGCAGCCAAACTAGCGGGAGAGGAGCAGATACGCAGTATTTT.

The table lists this clone with a count of one. The chain recombines TRBV5-6 with TRBJ1-2, with TRBD1 identical over 9 bases. Germline CDR1 SGHDT, CDR2 YYEEEE. This CDR3 has 16 amino acids. Trimming cost V 0 bases and J 2 bases; bases outside gene matches: 5. The CDR3 sequence: CASSLVGQGLNYGYTF. The CDR3 nucleotides read TGTGCCAGCAGCTTGGTGGGACAGGGATTAAACTATGGCTACACCTTC.

The genes are TRBV6-5 and TRBJ1-5; possibly TRBD1 for D (6 bases). Germline CDR1 is MNHEY and CDR2 is SVGAGI. V was trimmed by 10 bases and J by 4 bases, leaving 14 bases between them. CDR3 size: 13 residues. Written as DNA, the CDR3 is TGTGCCACCTCCCGGACAGCTAATCAGCCCCAGCATTTT. It codes for CATSRTANQPQHF.

This chain joins TRBV6-5 and TRBJ1-2; 9 bases agree with TRBD1. The CDR3 extends over 14 amino acids. CDR1 is MNHEY, CDR2 SVGAGI, per germline. With 6 bases clipped from V and 6 bases from J, the junction kept 8 bases outside the gene matches. CDR3 in DNA: TGTGCCAGCAGCCGTAACAGGGGGCGACATGGCTACACCTTC. Its translation is CASSRNRGRHGYTF.

The chain uses TRBV7-9 and TRBJ1-3; possible D gene TRBD1, 5 bases. CDR3 size: 16 residues. Germline V gene sequence: CDR1 SEHNR, CDR2 FQNEAQ (reference sequence). V lost 0 bases, J lost 0 bases, and 9 bases lay in between. DNA of the CDR3: TGTGCCAGCAGCTTAGCGCAGGGCATCTCTGGAAACACCATATATTTT. Protein: CASSLAQGISGNTIYF.

The chain couples TRBV6-5 to TRBJ1-1; D perhaps matches TRBD1 (5 bases). The CDR3 length is 14 residues. V gave up 6 bases and J gave up 4 bases, with 15 bases separating them. CDR1 is MNHEY, CDR2 SVGAGI, per germline. DNA for the CDR3: TGTGCCAGCAGCCGCAGTGGCGGGGGCACTGAAGCTTTCTTT. Amino acids: CASSRSGGGTEAFF.

CDR3 bases: TGCGCCAGCAGCGGCTCCGTTTCACCCGAGCAGTACTTC. This sequence encodes CASSGSVSPEQYF. This chain uses TRBV5-1 with TRBJ2-7; D is unresolved. In germline, CDR1 is SGHRS, CDR2 YFSETQ. This CDR3 spans 13 amino acids. Trimming pared 4 bases from V and 6 bases from J, leaving 14 bases between.

The rearrangement joins TRBV19 to TRBJ1-2; D gene uncertain. Deletions cut 5 bases from V and 0 bases from J, with 13 bases between. The CDR3 spans 15 residues. Germline V gene data show CDR1 as LNHDA and CDR2 as SQIVND (reference sequence). DNA for the CDR3: TGTGCCAGTAGTGAGAGGAACTGGGCTAACTATGGCTACACCTTC. This encodes CASSERNWANYGYTF. The complete variable domain, with remaining parts taken from reference TRBV19 and TRBJ1-2, reads DGGITQSPKYLFRKEGQNVTLSCEQNLNHDAMYWYRQDPGQGLRLIYYSQIVNDFQKGDIAEGYSVSREKKESFPLTVTSAQKNPTAFYLCASSERNWANYGYTFGSGTRLTVV.

This chain links TRBV5-1 with TRBJ1-1, with a tentative D call TRBD1 (6 bases). Trimming took off 4 bases at V and 6 bases at J, with 16 bases between the two ends. Germline CDR1 SGHRS, CDR2 YFSETQ. CDR3 length: 14 amino acids. CDR3 region: CASSLTGKRAEAFF. DNA for the CDR3: TGCGCCAGCAGCCTTACAGGGAAGAGGGCTGAAGCTTTCTTT.

J is TRBJ1-4 and V is TRBV9; no reliable D call. CDR3 size: 17 residues. Trimming removed 0 bases from V and 4 bases from J, with 16 bases in between. Germline V gene sequence: CDR1 SGDLS, CDR2 YYNGEE. The CDR3 DNA sequence: TGTGCCAGCAGCGTAGTATTGAGATATCATGGTAATGAAAAACTGTTTTTT. Translated, it gives CASSVVLRYHGNEKLFF.

The V call is TRBV28, the J call TRBJ2-3; 11 bases map to TRBD1. The V gene end was trimmed by 3 bases and the J gene end by 6 bases; junction bases not matched to a gene: 5. The CDR3 is made up of 15 amino acids. Germline CDR1 is MDHEN and CDR2 is SYDVKM. In DNA form, the CDR3 reads TGTGCCAGCAGTTTCGAGGACAGGGGGCTGGATACGCAGTATTTT. Translated, it gives CASSFEDRGLDTQYF.

The V and J genes are TRBV5-1 and TRBJ1-5; no clear D gene. The germline gives CDR1 SGHRS, CDR2 YFSETQ. V lost 4 bases, J lost 4 bases, and 9 bases lay in between. This CDR3 has 13 residues. CDR3 amino acids: CASSRDHNQPQHF. CDR3 nucleotide sequence: TGCGCCAGCAGCCGGGATCATAATCAGCCCCAGCATTTT.

The CDR3: CASSLQGPTGELFF. For the CDR3, the DNA is TGTGCCAGCAGCTTACAGGGCCCCACCGGGGAGCTGTTTTTT. The gene calls are TRBV7-9 and TRBJ2-2; D is possibly TRBD1 (5 bases). Trimming stripped 2 bases from V and 4 bases from J, with 8 bases between. CDR1 and CDR2 from the germline V gene are SEHNR and FQNEAQ (reference sequence). This CDR3 is built from 14 residues.

This chain joins TRBV28 and TRBJ1-4; D unresolved. Germline V gene lookup returns CDR1 MDHEN and CDR2 SYDVKM. This CDR3 is 17 amino acids long. V lost 1 base and J 5 bases, leaving 17 bases between the germline ends. CDR3 in amino acids: CASSLSTGRRRNEKLFF. The CDR3 DNA follows: TGTGCCAGCAGTTTATCCACCGGCCGACGGAGGAATGAAAAACTGTTTTTT.

The chain joins TRBV28 to TRBJ1-4; D gene unclear. The CDR3 has 16 amino acids. Germline CDR1 and CDR2: MDHEN and SYDVKM. The V and J ends lost 4 bases and 3 bases respectively, with 15 bases between them. The CDR3 reads CASSSPPTYPNEKLFF. CDR3 DNA: TGTGCCAGCAGTTCCCCACCGACATATCCTAATGAAAAACTGTTTTTT. The whole variable domain, remainder taken from reference TRBV28 and TRBJ1-4, is DVKVTQSSRYLVKRTGEKVFLECVQDMDHENMFWYRQDPGLGLRLIYFSYDVKMKEKGDIPEGYSVSREKKERFSLILESASTNQTSMYLCASSSPPTYPNEKLFFGSGTQLSVL.

The V call is TRBV6-5, the J call TRBJ1-1, with TRBD1 identical over 7 bases. The V gene end was trimmed by 8 bases and the J gene end by 1 base; junction bases not matched to a gene: 4. The germline V gene has CDR1 MNHEY and CDR2 SVGAGI. The CDR3 has 13 amino acids. The DNA for the CDR3 is TGTGCCAGCGGTCGGGACAGGAACACTGAAGCTTTCTTT. Translation gives CASGRDRNTEAFF.

The rearrangement uses TRBV7-3 and TRBJ2-1, with D perhaps matching TRBD2 (6 bases). The CDR3 totals 13 residues. Trimming removed 5 bases at V and 5 bases at J, with 10 bases between. CDR1 SGHTA and CDR2 FQGTGA come from the germline V gene. The CDR3 sequence: CASSPPGDNEQFF. The CDR3 nucleotides read TGTGCCAGCAGCCCCCCGGGAGACAATGAGCAGTTCTTC.

The chain has TRBV5-6 and TRBJ1-1; 10 positions agree with TRBD1. The germline gives CDR1 SGHDT, CDR2 YYEEEE. J gave up 5 bases and V 4 bases, and 8 bases lay outside the gene matches. The CDR3 has 15 residues. In DNA, the CDR3 is TGTGCCAGCAGCCCGGGGACAGGGGAAGGGACTGAAGCTTTCTTT. Protein: CASSPGTGEGTEAFF. The variable domain in full, with the rest retrieved from reference TRBV5-6 and TRBJ1-1, is DAGVTQSPTHLIKTRGQQVTLRCSPKSGHDTVSWYQQALGQGPQFIFQYYEEEERQRGNFPDRFSGHQFPNYSSELNVNALLLGDSALYLCASSPGTGEGTEAFFGQGTRLTVV.

The J gene is TRBJ1-2, the V gene TRBV6-5; possibly TRBD1 for D (5 bases). V lost 4 bases to trimming and J lost 6 bases, with 9 bases between them. CDR1 is MNHEY, CDR2 SVGAGI, per germline. The CDR3 has 12 amino acids. The CDR3: CASSSGGNGYTF. DNA of the CDR3: TGTGCCAGCAGTTCGGGGGGGAATGGCTACACCTTC.

The rearrangement uses TRBV19 and TRBJ2-3, with 14 bases matching TRBD2. The V and J ends lost 5 bases and 6 bases, in that order; junction bases with no gene match: 10. Germline CDR1 reads LNHDA; CDR2 reads SQIVND (reference sequence). The CDR3 length is 17 residues. The CDR3 loop is CASSAPGLAGEGDTQYF. CDR3 coding DNA: TGTGCCAGTAGTGCCCCGGGACTAGCGGGAGAGGGCGATACGCAGTATTTT. The full variable domain, in which reference TRBV19 and TRBJ2-3 provide the parts outside the CDR3, is DGGITQSPKYLFRKEGQNVTLSCEQNLNHDAMYWYRQDPGQGLRLIYYSQIVNDFQKGDIAEGYSVSREKKESFPLTVTSAQKNPTAFYLCASSAPGLAGEGDTQYFGPGTRLTVL.

This clone was seen just once. V is TRBV2 and J is TRBJ1-1; 10 bases are a match to TRBD1. The germline V gene has CDR1 SNHLY and CDR2 FYNNEI. CDR3 length: 15 residues. The ends lost 8 bases at V and 1 base at J; junction bases unmatched: 7. CDR3 amino acids: CASSRDRGSNTEAFF. The CDR3 region has the DNA TGTGCCAGCTCTCGGGACAGGGGATCGAACACTGAAGCTTTCTTT.

This clone was detected a few times. V usage is TRBV5-4 and J usage is TRBJ2-2; D might be TRBD2 (5 bases). Germline V lookup: CDR1 SGHNT, CDR2 YYREEE (reference sequence). This CDR3 has 15 amino acids. V dropped 0 bases and J dropped 1 base, with 7 bases sitting between them. CDR3 sequence: CASSLGTGNTGELFF. The CDR3 nucleotides read TGTGCCAGCAGCTTGGGGACTGGGAACACCGGGGAGCTGTTTTTT. The entire variable domain, with the rest obtained from reference TRBV5-4 and TRBJ2-2, is as follows: ETGVTQSPTHLIKTRGQQVTLRCSSQSGHNTVSWYQQALGQGPQFIFQYYREEENGRGNFPPRFSGLQFPNYSSELNVNALELDDSALYLCASSLGTGNTGELFFGEGSRLTVL.